These T cell receptor beta chains were read from a single sample in a study of control samples from healthy donors and cancer patients. Assay used: immunoSEQ multiplex PCR; TCRdb lists only in-frame clones, some missing. The sample shows around 140,000 clones, nearly 90% of them seen only once. Sample: PBMCs. All receptors derive from a man aged 50 or older with head and neck cancer. CDR3s include the opening cysteine and the closing phenylalanine or tryptophan.

v_gene | CDR3aa
TRBV6-2/TRBV6-3 | CASSYRLPGELFF
TRBV5-4 | CASSPGTAQETQYF
TRBV21-1 | CASTPGLAGHYEQYF
TRBV12-3/TRBV12-4 | CASSPNYEQYF
TRBV27 | CASSTHSNEQFF
TRBV10-1 | CASSEGSGNQPQHF
TRBV6-5 | CASSPGGTGSYGYTF
TRBV14 | CASSQLDRGSISEQFF
TRBV11-2 | CASSLRITGELFF
TRBV6-2/TRBV6-3 | CASSYSSGTSGGISYNEQFF
TRBV6-5 | CASSQGSSYEQYF
TRBV7-9 | CASSSRRGQNTQYF
TRBV6-5 | CASSYSVVDSGNTIYF
TRBV18 | CASSPPVEAFNEQFF
TRBV27 | CASTGTGLHPYEQYF
TRBV27 | CASSLYGGQETQYF
TRBV18 | CASSPRTGGELVSEQYF
TRBV11-2 | CASSPGVDPDTQYF
TRBV18 | CASSSTAGSDYGYTF
TRBV5-6 | CASSLGQDYTIYF
TRBV10-1 | CASSDSREWSQPQHF
TRBV9 | CASSTRPGTGLGNTIYF
TRBV15 | CATSRLAGSNTGELFF
TRBV7-2 | CASSLGGGLYEQYF
TRBV7-2 | CASSSRVVIGGQETQYF
TRBV7-7 | CASSPDTSYEQYF
TRBV11-1 | CASSFADYEQYF
TRBV30 | CAWNPTGGGVETQYF
TRBV6-5 | CASSYSEGAYEQYF
TRBV10-1 | CARRRGGLTSGRPRAGETQYF
TRBV5-1 | CASTLSGGHTGELFF
TRBV4-2 | CASSSAGLALGETQYF
TRBV3-1/TRBV3-2 | CASSQDLGTRNEQFF
TRBV18 | CASSPPLTFSGNTIYF
TRBV19 | CASSIKAATSTDTQYF
TRBV7-2 | CASSLGAAGGSYEQYF
TRBV6-5 | CASSSGNTEAFF
TRBV10-1 | CASSEPGNGSPLHF
TRBV28 | CASKIQGHLLPQHF
TRBV5-4 | CASSPGTAPGANVPTF
TRBV3-1/TRBV3-2 | CASSQFSGVGSYNEQFF
TRBV4-1 | CASSRDSTTDTQYF
TRBV2 | CADGGSSGNTIYF
TRBV9 | CASSVGTAGVYNEQFF
TRBV12-3/TRBV12-4 | CAGGGQGWNEQFF
TRBV6-5 | CASSYMTRTDTQYF
TRBV11-1 | CASSLRDTGGYEQYF